Ten or more counts support the clone carrying this T cell receptor beta chain. The data were taken from a study of blood T cells in healthy people across ages. CDR1 SEHNR and CDR2 FQNEAQ come from the germline V gene (reference sequence). CDR3 size: 13 residues. The germline V and J ends were trimmed by 5 bases and 8 bases, with 15 bases remaining between them. Next came a second PCR, run for about 7 to 12 cycles, which used a sample-barcoded 5' primer along with a J-beta primer mix. MiXCR, run by TCRdb on the 5' RACE reads, gives a single entry per CDR3 protein. Among about 1.6 million distinct CDR3 sequences, 30% to 35% were seen once, and the ten largest hold around 11%.

The chain couples TRBV7-9 to TRBJ1-1; the D gene is possibly TRBD1 (6 bases). The sequence was obtained from a woman aged 25 to 39 in good health. Sequencing input: blood. The CDR3 is CASSTTGTGEAFF. CDR3 bases: TGTGCCAGCAGCACAACAGGGACGGGGGAAGCTTTCTTT.